These 23 T cell receptor beta chains were sequenced from one sample in a study of CD4 T cells in relation to SARS-CoV-2 and coronaviruses. The table came from immunoSEQ multiplex PCR; TCRdb's copy has only in-frame clones and leaves some out. The data hold roughly 36,000 clones, with approximately 85% observed a single time. Sequencing used memory CD4+ T cells from PBMCs. Receptors originate from an adult with COVID-19.

The chain combines TRBV29-1 with TRBJ1-5; TRBD1 might be the D (6 bases). Trimming removed 5 bases from V and 10 bases from J, with 18 bases in between. The CDR3 covers 13 residues. Looked up from germline, CDR1 is SQVTM and CDR2 is ANQGSEA. Written as DNA, the CDR3 is TGCAGCGTTCCTGACAGGCCCCTTGACCCCCAGCATTTT. Its translation is CSVPDRPLDPQHF.

This sequence joins TRBV5-1 and TRBJ1-4, with 7 bases that match TRBD1. The CDR3 is 14 amino acids. Trimming cost V 6 bases and J 6 bases; bases outside gene matches: 8. Germline values: CDR1 SGHRS, CDR2 YFSETQ. Written as DNA, the CDR3 is TGCGCCAGCACCAAGACAGGGAGGGATGAAAAACTGTTTTTT. Translating gives CASTKTGRDEKLFF.

To note about this clone: A junction boundary mismatches the germline segment, possibly from a read error. This rearrangement joins TRBV6-2 or TRBV6-3 to TRBJ1-5; 7 bases agree with TRBD1. Per germline, CDR1 MNHEY and CDR2 SVGEGT. This CDR3 has 16 residues. The CDR3 coding sequence is TGTGCCAGCAGTTACGCCCGGAACAGGGGCAAACAGCCCCAGCATTTT. This sequence encodes CASSYARNRGKQPQHF.

This rearrangement joins TRBV7-9 to TRBJ1-1, with D possibly TRBD1 on 5 matching bases. V was clipped by 5 bases and J by 0 bases, with 10 bases between them. CDR1 is SEHNR, CDR2 FQNEAQ, per germline (reference sequence). The CDR3 extends over 14 amino acids. Here the CDR3 DNA reads TGTGCCAGCAGCGCAGGACAACTGAACACTGAAGCTTTCTTT. It yields the protein CASSAGQLNTEAFF.

This clone appeared a single time. The V gene is TRBV29-1, the J gene TRBJ1-5; D is uncertain. Germline V gene sequence: CDR1 SQVTM, CDR2 ANQGSEA. V was pared by 7 bases and J by 8 bases, with 15 bases between. The CDR3 runs to 12 residues. Written as DNA, the CDR3 is TGCAGCGCGAGGGCAGGCTCTGAGCCCCAGCATTTT. Its protein is CSARAGSEPQHF.

The chain joins TRBV11-2 to TRBJ2-3; 8 bases are shared with TRBD2. The CDR3 covers 16 residues. V shed 4 bases and J 1 base; nucleotides not matched to a gene: 7. Germline lookup yields CDR1 SGHAT and CDR2 FQNNGV. CDR3 amino acids: CASSSLSAGGTDTQYF. The CDR3 bases are TGTGCCAGCAGCTCACTATCAGCGGGAGGCACAGATACGCAGTATTTT.

The V gene is TRBV27, the J gene TRBJ2-3; TRBD2 might be the D (6 bases). V lost 3 bases to trimming and J lost 3 bases, with 10 bases between them. Germline values: CDR1 MNHEY, CDR2 SMNVEV (reference sequence). The CDR3 is made up of 14 amino acids. The chain's CDR3 is CASSFELATDTQYF. In DNA, the CDR3 is TGTGCCAGCAGTTTTGAGCTAGCGACAGATACGCAGTATTTT.

DNA of the CDR3: TGTGCCAGCAGTGAAGTCACGAAGAACACTGAAGCTTTCTTT. Translated: CASSEVTKNTEAFF. The V call is TRBV6-1, the J call TRBJ1-1, with no clear D. The CDR3 extends over 14 amino acids. The V gene's germline CDR1 is MNHNS and CDR2 SASEGT. Trimming left V 1 base short and J 1 base short, with 7 bases between.

The chain employs TRBV7-8 and TRBJ2-7; D tentatively reads TRBD1 or TRBD2 (7 bases each). This CDR3 is 14 amino acids long. The V gene's germline CDR1 is SGHVS and CDR2 FQNEAQ. V was pared by 5 bases and J by 2 bases, with 13 bases between. In DNA form, the CDR3 reads TGTGCCAGCAGCCCCAGGGGGAGGGCCTACGAGCAGTACTTC. Translating gives CASSPRGRAYEQYF.

The chain recombines TRBV24-1 with TRBJ2-3; tentative D call: TRBD2 (5 bases). Trimming stripped 1 base from V and 8 bases from J, with 15 bases between. The CDR3 runs to 15 residues. Germline CDR1 and CDR2: KGHDR and SFDVKD. In nucleotides, the CDR3 is TGTGCCACCAGTGATTTCCAGCGGAGAGAGGTTACGCAGTATTTT. This translates into CATSDFQRREVTQYF.

This chain connects TRBV19 to TRBJ2-2; 9 positions match TRBD2. Germline CDR1 and CDR2: LNHDA and SQIVND (reference sequence). The CDR3 is 15 amino acids. The V and J ends lost 3 bases and 5 bases, in that order; junction bases with no gene match: 4. The CDR3 spells CASSMALAGTGELFF. DNA of the CDR3: TGTGCCAGTAGTATGGCCCTAGCGGGAACCGGGGAGCTGTTTTTT.

The rearrangement links TRBV28 to TRBJ2-1, with 10 bases fitting TRBD2. V trimming: 3 bases; J trimming: 3 bases; junction bases outside the gene matches: 2. This CDR3 has 15 amino acids. CDR1 and CDR2 from the germline V gene are MDHEN and SYDVKM. In nucleotides, the CDR3 is TGTGCCAGCAGTTTCGGGACTAGCGTCTACAATGAGCAGTTCTTC. Amino acid sequence: CASSFGTSVYNEQFF.

The gene calls are TRBV19 and TRBJ1-2, with 12 positions matching TRBD1. From germline, CDR1 is LNHDA and CDR2 SQIVND (reference sequence). V dropped 7 bases and J dropped 6; count of bases not matched to a gene: 9. The CDR3 totals 15 residues. The DNA for the CDR3 is TGTGCCAGTACCACCGGGACAGGGGGCGCACATGGCTACACCTTC. Protein sequence: CASTTGTGGAHGYTF.

This clone has just one count. The gene calls are TRBV19 and TRBJ2-5, with D perhaps given as TRBD1 or TRBD2 (5 bases each). Germline CDR1 and CDR2: LNHDA and SQIVND (reference sequence). CDR3 length: 13 amino acids. The V and J ends lost 3 bases and 2 bases respectively, with 7 bases between them. CDR3 amino acids: CASSIWGQETQYF. CDR3 DNA sequence: TGTGCCAGTAGTATCTGGGGGCAAGAGACCCAGTACTTC.

The chain combines TRBV6-5 with TRBJ1-5; 8 bases match TRBD1. CDR1 and CDR2 from the germline V gene are MNHEY and SVGAGI. The CDR3 contains 15 residues. With V trimmed by 6 bases and J by 5 bases, 9 bases remained unmatched. Here the CDR3 reads CASRRGGQADQPQHF. In DNA form, the CDR3 reads TGTGCCAGCAGACGAGGGGGACAGGCAGATCAGCCCCAGCATTTT.

The CDR3 protein is CATSDPLASRYEQYF. The CDR3 coding sequence is TGTGCCACCAGTGACCCTCTAGCGTCCCGCTACGAGCAGTACTTC. V usage is TRBV24-1 and J usage is TRBJ2-7; D possibly corresponds to TRBD2 (6 bases). With 4 bases removed from V and 3 bases from J, the gap between germline ends came to 15 bases. CDR3 length: 15 residues. Germline assignment: CDR1 KGHDR and CDR2 SFDVKD.

V gene TRBV6-5 combines with J gene TRBJ1-1; D is uncertain. The CDR3 covers 13 residues. Germline V CDR1 and CDR2: MNHEY, SVGAGI. V shed 10 bases and J shed 0 bases, with 12 bases lying between them. The CDR3 DNA follows: TGTGCCACTTCGACCGTCATGAACACTGAAGCTTTCTTT. Translation gives CATSTVMNTEAFF.

This clone was found once. V gene TRBV19 combines with J gene TRBJ2-3; D is unresolved. Germline lookup yields CDR1 LNHDA and CDR2 SQIVND (reference sequence). The V and J ends lost 3 bases and 5 bases respectively, with 3 bases between them. The CDR3 length is 11 residues. Written as DNA, the CDR3 is TGTGCCAGTAGTATGGGAGATACGCAGTATTTT. Residues: CASSMGDTQYF.

This clone was seen once. The chain links TRBV7-9 to TRBJ1-6; D gene uncertain. Trimming pared 1 base from V and 5 bases from J, leaving 9 bases between. Per germline, CDR1 SEHNR and CDR2 FQNEAQ (reference sequence). The CDR3 consists of 15 residues. The CDR3 sequence: CASSLEAANNSPLHF. CDR3 DNA: TGTGCCAGCAGCTTAGAGGCCGCGAATAATTCACCCCTCCACTTT.

V usage is TRBV2 and J usage is TRBJ2-5, with D unresolved. Trimming took off 3 bases at V and 4 bases at J, with 3 bases between the two ends. CDR3 length: 11 residues. Germline-derived CDR1 and CDR2 are SNHLY and FYNNEI. The CDR3 loop is CASSEGETQYF. The CDR3 DNA is TGTGCCAGCAGTGAGGGAGAGACCCAGTACTTC.

The V call is TRBV19, the J call TRBJ1-2; D not certain. Trimming removed 10 bases from V and 8 bases from J, with 20 bases in between. There are 13 residues in the CDR3. In germline, CDR1 is LNHDA, CDR2 SQIVND (reference sequence). The CDR3 sequence is CATSTPGFGGYTF. The CDR3 DNA follows: TGTGCCACCTCAACCCCAGGCTTCGGGGGCTACACCTTC.

The chain is built from TRBV28 and TRBJ1-1; D unresolved. Germline assignment: CDR1 MDHEN and CDR2 SYDVKM. Trimming removed 7 bases at V and 1 base at J, with 13 bases between. This CDR3 contains 14 residues. Written as DNA, the CDR3 is TGTGCCAGCACCAGCCTCCGTTCGAACACTGAAGCTTTCTTT. Encoded protein: CASTSLRSNTEAFF.

The chain uses TRBV19 and TRBJ1-2; D is possibly TRBD1 (5 bases). CDR3 size: 13 residues. Germline V gives CDR1 LNHDA, CDR2 SQIVND (reference sequence). V was shortened by 7 bases and J by 2 bases, with 11 bases between the two germline ends. The CDR3 here is CASTPGLNYGYTF. The CDR3 DNA is TGTGCCAGTACCCCAGGGCTCAACTATGGCTACACCTTC. The whole variable domain, remainder taken from reference TRBV19 and TRBJ1-2, is DGGITQSPKYLFRKEGQNVTLSCEQNLNHDAMYWYRQDPGQGLRLIYYSQIVNDFQKGDIAEGYSVSREKKESFPLTVTSAQKNPTAFYLCASTPGLNYGYTFGSGTRLTVV.